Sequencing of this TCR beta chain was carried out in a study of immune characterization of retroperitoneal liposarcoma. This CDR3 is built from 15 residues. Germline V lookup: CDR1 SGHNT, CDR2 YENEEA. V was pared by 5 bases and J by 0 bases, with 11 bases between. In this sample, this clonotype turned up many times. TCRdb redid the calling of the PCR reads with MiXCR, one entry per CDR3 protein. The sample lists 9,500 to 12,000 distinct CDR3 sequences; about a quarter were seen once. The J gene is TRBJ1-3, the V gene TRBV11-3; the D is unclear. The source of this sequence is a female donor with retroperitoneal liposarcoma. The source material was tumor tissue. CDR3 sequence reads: CASSRGVNSGNTIYF. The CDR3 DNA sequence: TGTGCCAGCAGCCGCGGGGTAAACTCTGGAAACACCATATATTTT.